This TCR beta chain was recorded in a study of T-cell reconstitution after alpha-beta-depleted transplantation in children. TCRbeta library construction was performed incorporating unique molecular identifiers. MiXCR, applied by TCRdb to the PCR reads, yields one record per CDR3 protein. The sample lists 150,000 to 200,000 distinct CDR3 sequences; about 14% were seen once. The germline V gene has CDR1 MDHEN and CDR2 SYDVKM. This CDR3 region has 15 residues. Trimming took off 2 bases at V and 2 bases at J, with 10 bases between the two ends. This clonotype was picked up many times. The genes are TRBV28 and TRBJ1-5; no definite D call. This specimen consisted of PBMCs from the stem cell graft donor, obtained from the stem cell graft. This clonotype was sampled from a human donor who donated a stem cell graft to a child with acute lymphoblastic leukemia. The CDR3: CASSLASGGNQPQHF. The CDR3, as DNA: TGTGCCAGCAGTTTAGCATCCGGCGGCAATCAGCCCCAGCATTTT. The full variable domain, its missing parts supplied by reference TRBV28 and TRBJ1-5, is DVKVTQSSRYLVKRTGEKVFLECVQDMDHENMFWYRQDPGLGLRLIYFSYDVKMKEKGDIPEGYSVSREKKERFSLILESASTNQTSMYLCASSLASGGNQPQHFGDGTRLSIL.